The next 29 T cell receptor beta chains were all read from a single sample in a study of blood T cell repertoires in COVID-19. Clones were sequenced by immunoSEQ multiplex PCR, and TCRdb holds only the in-frame ones, with some missing. The data show approximately 260,000 clones, approximately 85% seen once. The sample taken for sequencing was peripheral blood. Receptor source: a woman between 70 and 85 years old with acute or convalescent COVID-19.

The chain couples TRBV6-1 to TRBJ2-1; the D gene is possibly TRBD2 (5 bases). Between the trimmed V and J ends, which lost 3 bases and 2 bases, there was a span of 11 bases. Germline CDR1 and CDR2: MNHNS and SASEGT. The CDR3 is 15 amino acids. Written as DNA, the CDR3 is TGTGCCAGCAGTGATAACGGGGAGACCTACAATGAGCAGTTCTTC. Its protein product is CASSDNGETYNEQFF.

The chain couples TRBV5-8 to TRBJ1-4, with D maybe TRBD1 (6 bases). V was cut by 0 bases and J by 8 bases, with 8 bases left in between. There are 13 residues in the CDR3. The germline V gene encodes CDR1 SGHTS and CDR2 YDEGEE. This chain's CDR3 is CASSLARGEKLFF. DNA of the CDR3: TGTGCCAGCAGCTTGGCCAGGGGAGAAAAACTGTTTTTT.

The rearrangement links TRBV6-5 to TRBJ1-2; 9 bases are shared with TRBD1. V dropped 5 bases and J dropped 6; count of bases not matched to a gene: 4. The CDR3 has 13 residues. CDR1 and CDR2 from the germline V gene are MNHEY and SVGAGI. CDR3 sequence (DNA): TGTGCCAGCAGTCGGGACAGGGCCGATGGCTACACCTTC. Translated, it gives CASSRDRADGYTF.

The chain carries TRBV19 and TRBJ2-2; 7 bases fit TRBD2. The germline gives CDR1 LNHDA, CDR2 SQIVND (reference sequence). V gave up 9 bases and J gave up 3 bases; unmatched junction bases: 7. CDR3 size: 14 residues. The CDR3 here is CASGEGGYTGELFF. CDR3 DNA: TGTGCCAGCGGGGAGGGAGGATACACCGGGGAGCTGTTTTTT. Drawing the rest from reference TRBV19 and TRBJ2-2, the complete variable domain is DGGITQSPKYLFRKEGQNVTLSCEQNLNHDAMYWYRQDPGQGLRLIYYSQIVNDFQKGDIAEGYSVSREKKESFPLTVTSAQKNPTAFYLCASGEGGYTGELFFGEGSRLTVL.

The chain recombines TRBV3-1 (or the pseudogene TRBV3-2) with TRBJ1-2; D is perhaps TRBD1 (6 bases). The CDR3 consists of 15 residues. Germline V lookup: CDR1 LGHDT, CDR2 YNNKEL (reference sequence). With 2 bases removed from V and 8 bases from J, the gap between germline ends came to 18 bases. The chain's CDR3 is CASSQRGGSPQGYTF. The CDR3 DNA is TGTGCCAGCAGCCAAAGGGGGGGTTCCCCCCAGGGCTACACCTTC.

This chain links TRBV4-1 with TRBJ2-5; TRBD1 might be the D (6 bases). Per the germline V gene, CDR1 is MGHRA and CDR2 is YSYEKL. This CDR3 is built from 16 residues. Trimming shortened V by 0 bases and J by 3 bases, and 14 bases separated the two germline ends. The CDR3 DNA reads as TGCGCCAGCAGCCAAGATGGGGGCAGGGTGGAAGAGACCCAGTACTTC. Residues: CASSQDGGRVEETQYF.

The CDR3 loop is CASSPEQEYGYTF. CDR3 nucleotides: TGTGCCAGCTCACCCGAACAGGAGTATGGCTACACCTTC. The chain couples TRBV18 to TRBJ1-2; D might be TRBD1 (5 bases). Trimming removed 3 bases from V and 5 bases from J, with 10 bases in between. Per the germline V gene, CDR1 is KGHSH and CDR2 is LQKENI. CDR3 length: 13 amino acids.

This clone turned up a few times. The chain is built from TRBV30 and TRBJ1-6; D remains ambiguous. This CDR3 has 15 amino acids. V shed 0 bases and J shed 8 bases, with 14 bases lying between them. Germline CDR1 and CDR2: GTSNPN and SVGIG (reference sequence). The CDR3 is CAWSVIRGIHSPLHF. The CDR3 DNA is TGTGCCTGGAGTGTAATTAGAGGAATCCATTCACCCCTCCACTTT. Complete variable domain (other parts from reference TRBV30 and TRBJ1-6): SQTIHQWPATLVQPVGSPLSLECTVEGTSNPNLYWYRQAAGRGLQLLFYSVGIGQISSEVPQNLSASRPQDRQFILSSKKLLLSDSGFYLCAWSVIRGIHSPLHFGNGTRLTVT.

This chain uses TRBV4-1 with TRBJ1-2; the match to TRBD1 covers 7 bases. The germline V gene encodes CDR1 MGHRA and CDR2 YSYEKL. With V trimmed by 4 bases and J by 3 bases, 8 bases remained unmatched. CDR3 length equals 15 residues. For the CDR3, the DNA is TGCGCCAGCAGCCTCCGACAGGGTGGAGACTATGGCTACACCTTC. It is translated as CASSLRQGGDYGYTF.

The chain links TRBV12-3 or TRBV12-4 to TRBJ1-2, with D possibly matching TRBD1 (5 bases). The V and J ends lost 3 bases and 8 bases respectively, with 10 bases between them. The CDR3 length is 12 residues. DNA of the CDR3: TGTGCCAGCAGTTTCGGGGGAAACGGCTACACCTTC. Residues: CASSFGGNGYTF.

The rearrangement uses TRBV29-1 and TRBJ1-5, with D maybe TRBD1 (6 bases). Trimming took off 7 bases at V and 4 bases at J, with 14 bases between the two ends. Germline V lookup: CDR1 SQVTM, CDR2 ANQGSEA. The CDR3 contains 13 residues. The CDR3 nucleotides read TGCAGCGCCAGGGACAACTATAATCAGCCCCAGCATTTT. Residues: CSARDNYNQPQHF.

The genes are TRBV6-5 and TRBJ1-1; TRBD1 matches at 7 bases. Per the germline V gene, CDR1 is MNHEY and CDR2 is SVGAGI. V shed 6 bases, J shed 8 bases, and the junction held 9 bases outside the gene matches. CDR3 size: 13 residues. In DNA form, the CDR3 reads TGTGCCAGCAGCGCAAAAGACAGGGAGGAAGCTTTCTTT. Residues: CASSAKDREEAFF.

Turning to this clone: This CDR3 is also generated by other DNA sequences in the sample. DNA for the CDR3: TGTGCCAGCAGTTCGACAGGGATGAACACTGAAGCTTTCTTT. Protein product: CASSSTGMNTEAFF. J is TRBJ1-1 and V is TRBV7-9; 7 bases map to TRBD1. CDR3 length: 14 amino acids. Germline V gene data show CDR1 as SEHNR and CDR2 as FQNEAQ (reference sequence). The V gene end was trimmed by 6 bases and the J gene end by 0 bases; junction bases not matched to a gene: 4.

The chain uses TRBV20-1 and TRBJ2-4; the D gene is possibly TRBD1 (5 bases). The CDR3 contains 11 residues. CDR1 is DFQATT, CDR2 SNEGSKA, per germline (reference sequence). V gave up 4 bases and J gave up 7 bases, with 8 bases separating them. The CDR3 region is CSANGANIQYF. As DNA, the CDR3 is TGCAGTGCTAATGGGGCGAACATTCAGTACTTC.

The chain couples TRBV27 to TRBJ2-3; 7 bases match TRBD2. Germline V lookup: CDR1 MNHEY, CDR2 SMNVEV (reference sequence). V dropped 6 bases and J dropped 3; count of bases not matched to a gene: 12. This CDR3 spans 16 amino acids. The CDR3 is CASSLEWGGYTDTQYF. In DNA, the CDR3 is TGTGCCAGCAGCCTCGAGTGGGGGGGGTATACAGATACGCAGTATTTT.

The chain has TRBV5-1 and TRBJ2-1, with 11 bases that match TRBD2. V gave up 4 bases and J gave up 2 bases; unmatched junction bases: 2. Germline V gene data show CDR1 as SGHRS and CDR2 as YFSETQ. CDR3 size: 15 residues. The CDR3 nucleotides are TGCGCCAGCAGCAGACTAGCGGGGCCCTACAATGAGCAGTTCTTC. It encodes CASSRLAGPYNEQFF. Complete variable domain (other parts from reference TRBV5-1 and TRBJ2-1): KAGVTQTPRYLIKTRGQQVTLSCSPISGHRSVSWYQQTPGQGLQFLFEYFSETQRNKGNFPGRFSGRQFSNSRSEMNVSTLELGDSALYLCASSRLAGPYNEQFFGPGTRLTVL.

The V gene is TRBV6-5, the J gene TRBJ2-2; 10 positions agree with TRBD1. Germline CDR1 and CDR2: MNHEY and SVGAGI. The junction had 6 bases not matched to a gene; V was cut back by 6 bases and J by 5 bases. The CDR3 sequence is 15 residues long. This CDR3 reads CASRGQGQGTGELFF. The CDR3 bases are TGTGCCAGCAGGGGCCAGGGACAGGGGACCGGGGAGCTGTTTTTT.

The J gene is TRBJ1-4, the V gene TRBV4-1; no firm D call. The germline V gene has CDR1 MGHRA and CDR2 YSYEKL. V was shortened by 4 bases and J by 8 bases, with 17 bases between the two germline ends. The CDR3 has 15 amino acids. The CDR3 sequence is CASSLLSAGFEKLFF. The CDR3, as DNA: TGCGCCAGCAGCCTACTCAGCGCGGGCTTCGAAAAACTGTTTTTT.

The chain uses TRBV24-1 and TRBJ1-5; 9 nucleotides align to TRBD1. The J segment lost 7 bases and the V segment lost 12 bases, leaving 12 bases of the junction unmatched. Per the germline V gene, CDR1 is KGHDR and CDR2 is SFDVKD. This CDR3 spans 14 amino acids. The DNA of the CDR3 is TGTGCCTCCACTCGGGACAGGGAAAGACAGCCCCAGCATTTT. Residues: CASTRDRERQPQHF.

This clone has just one count. The chain employs TRBV7-8 and TRBJ1-1, with 7 bases fitting TRBD1. This CDR3 is 15 amino acids long. The ends lost 6 bases at V and 2 bases at J; junction bases unmatched: 9. CDR1 is SGHVS and CDR2 is FQNEAQ in the germline V gene. CDR3 sequence: CASRNTGAANTEAFF. In nucleotides, the CDR3 is TGTGCCAGCAGGAATACAGGGGCGGCCAACACTGAAGCTTTCTTT. The full variable domain, with the rest looked up from reference TRBV7-8 and TRBJ1-1, is GAGVSQSPRYKVAKRGQDVALRCDPISGHVSLFWYQQALGQGPEFLTYFQNEAQLDKSGLPSDRFFAERPEGSVSTLKIQRTQQEDSAVYLCASRNTGAANTEAFFGQGTRLTVV.

V is TRBV7-8 and J is TRBJ1-1, with D perhaps TRBD1 (6 bases). The V end was cut by 7 bases, the J end by 0 bases, with 15 bases between. This CDR3 comprises 15 residues. CDR1 and CDR2 (germline): SGHVS, FQNEAQ. CDR3 residues: CASILETGVNTEAFF. The DNA of the CDR3 is TGTGCCAGCATCCTGGAGACAGGAGTGAACACTGAAGCTTTCTTT.

This clone showed up just a few times. V usage is TRBV18 and J usage is TRBJ2-1, with TRBD1 matching over 8 bases. V shed 6 bases, J shed 9 bases, and the junction held 7 bases outside the gene matches. The CDR3 has 13 residues. CDR1 is KGHSH, CDR2 LQKENI, per germline. The CDR3: CASSAGQGREQFF. CDR3 sequence (DNA): TGTGCCAGCTCCGCCGGACAGGGACGTGAGCAGTTCTTC. Full variable domain (rest looked up from reference TRBV18 and TRBJ2-1): NAGVMQNPRHLVRRRGQEARLRCSPMKGHSHVYWYRQLPEEGLKFMVYLQKENIIDESGMPKERFSAEFPKEGPSILRIQQVVRGDSAAYFCASSAGQGREQFFGPGTRLTVL.

This chain connects TRBV6-6 to TRBJ1-3; a possible D gene is TRBD1 (5 bases). This CDR3 region has 15 residues. Germline V lookup: CDR1 MNHNY, CDR2 SVGAGI (reference sequence). V was pared by 0 bases and J by 5 bases, with 11 bases between. The CDR3 sequence: CASSYSGRGRNTIYF. The CDR3 bases are TGTGCCAGCAGTTACTCGGGAAGGGGTCGAAACACCATATATTTT.

Comment on this clone: The junction differs from germline at one of its ends, possibly a read error. The chain joins TRBV5-1 to TRBJ2-4, with 11 bases matching TRBD2. CDR1 is SGHRS, CDR2 YFSETQ, per germline. The CDR3 spans 15 residues. CDR3 region: CASTPWGSGGATLVF. For the CDR3, the DNA is TGCGCCAGCACCCCTTGGGGTAGCGGGGGGGCCACTCTCGTCTTC. Full variable domain (outside the CDR3, taken from reference TRBV5-1 and TRBJ2-4): KAGVTQTPRYLIKTRGQQVTLSCSPISGHRSVSWYQQTPGQGLQFLFEYFSETQRNKGNFPGRFSGRQFSNSRSEMNVSTLELGDSALYLCASTPWGSGGATLVFGAGTRLSVL.

V and J are TRBV5-5 and TRBJ2-3; TRBD1 matches at 8 bases. The CDR3 runs to 14 residues. Germline V gene sequence: CDR1 SGHKS, CDR2 YYEKEE (reference sequence). With V trimmed by 4 bases and J by 3 bases, 4 bases remained unmatched. CDR3 loop: CASSEDRATDTQYF. CDR3 sequence (DNA): TGTGCCAGCAGCGAGGACAGGGCGACAGATACGCAGTATTTT.

Concerning this clone itself: Other DNA sequences in this sample translate to the same CDR3. This rearrangement joins TRBV5-1 to TRBJ2-3, with D tentatively TRBD2 (5 bases). The V end lost 4 bases, the J end lost 1 base, and 10 bases lay between the germline ends. The CDR3 sequence is 14 residues long. The V gene's germline CDR1 is SGHRS and CDR2 YFSETQ. The CDR3 nucleotides read TGCGCCAGCAGCCTTGGAGGTGGCACAGATACGCAGTATTTT. This codes for CASSLGGGTDTQYF.

This clone was detected only once. The chain combines TRBV6-5 with TRBJ1-5; TRBD1 agrees at 10 bases. CDR1 is MNHEY and CDR2 is SVGAGI in the germline V gene. The CDR3 has 15 residues. The V and J ends lost 5 bases and 4 bases, in that order; junction bases with no gene match: 5. In DNA form, the CDR3 reads TGTGCCAGCAGTAACCGACAGGGGGCAAATCAGCCCCAGCATTTT. This translates into CASSNRQGANQPQHF.

V usage is TRBV6-5 and J usage is TRBJ1-2; a possible D gene is TRBD1 (6 bases). This CDR3 contains 15 residues. The V end lost 5 bases, the J end lost 1 base, and 14 bases lay between the germline ends. CDR1 and CDR2 (germline): MNHEY, SVGAGI. The chain's CDR3 is CASSKTRQVNYGYTF. In nucleotides, the CDR3 is TGTGCCAGCAGTAAGACCCGACAGGTTAACTATGGCTACACCTTC.

The rearrangement links TRBV7-2 to TRBJ1-6; TRBD1 is a possible D gene (6 bases). Germline CDR1 SGHTA, CDR2 FQGNSA. The CDR3 length is 14 residues. Deletions cut 4 bases from V and 10 bases from J, with 14 bases between. DNA of the CDR3: TGTGCCAGCAGCTCAGGGGTGTGGGGCTCACCCCTCCACTTT. Its translation: CASSSGVWGSPLHF.